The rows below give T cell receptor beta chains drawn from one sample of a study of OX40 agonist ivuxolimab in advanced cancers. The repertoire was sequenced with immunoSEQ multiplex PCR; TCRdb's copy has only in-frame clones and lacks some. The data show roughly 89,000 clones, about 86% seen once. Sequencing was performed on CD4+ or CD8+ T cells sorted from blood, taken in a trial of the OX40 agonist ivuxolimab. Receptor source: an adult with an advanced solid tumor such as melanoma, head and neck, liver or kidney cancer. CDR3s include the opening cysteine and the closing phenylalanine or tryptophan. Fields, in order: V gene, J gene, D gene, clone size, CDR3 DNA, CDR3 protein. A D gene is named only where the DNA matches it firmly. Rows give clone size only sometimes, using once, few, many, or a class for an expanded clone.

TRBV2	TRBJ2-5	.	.	TGTGCCAGCAGTGAAATACAGGGCGGGACCCAGTACTTC	CASSEIQGGTQYF
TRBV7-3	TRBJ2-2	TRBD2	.	TGTGCCAGCAGCCGACGAGCCGGGACTAGTCTGAACACCGGGGAGCTGTTTTTT	CASSRRAGTSLNTGELFF
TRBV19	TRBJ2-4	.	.	TGTGCCATCGGGACATCTGAAAACATTCAGTACTTC	CAIGTSENIQYF
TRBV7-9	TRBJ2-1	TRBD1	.	TGTGCCAGCAGTGTGGGACAGGGGCCCTACAATGAGCAGTTCTTC	CASSVGQGPYNEQFF
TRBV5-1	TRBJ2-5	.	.	TGCGCCAGCAGCTTGGCTTCAGAAGAGACCCAGTACTTC	CASSLASEETQYF
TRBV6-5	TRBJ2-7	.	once	TGTGCCAGCAGTTACTCGAGGGATTTCACCTACGAGCAGTGCTTC	CASSYSRDFTYEQCF
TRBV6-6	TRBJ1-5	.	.	TGTGCCAGTACAGGGTGGAGTAGCAATCAGCCCCAGCATTTT	CASTGWSSNQPQHF
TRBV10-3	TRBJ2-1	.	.	TGTGCCATCAGTGATCAGAATTGGAGGGGTGAGCAGTTCTTC	CAISDQNWRGEQFF
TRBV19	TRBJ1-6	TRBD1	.	TGTGCCAGTAACGGGGGGACAGGGTATTCACCCCTCCACTTT	CASNGGTGYSPLHF
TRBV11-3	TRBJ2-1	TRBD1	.	TGTGCCAGCAGCTTAGGGACGGGGACAGGGGGATACAATGAGCAGTTCTTC	CASSLGTGTGGYNEQFF
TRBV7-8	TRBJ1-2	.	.	TGTGCCAGCAGTTCACAGGCGTCCTATGGCTACACCTTC	CASSSQASYGYTF
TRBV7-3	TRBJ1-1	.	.	TGTGCCAGCAGCTCCGAGGGGACTGAAGCTTTCTTT	CASSSEGTEAFF
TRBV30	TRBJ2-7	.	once	TGTGCCTCACTTGGGGGGTCCTCCTTCTCCTACGAGCAGTACTTC	CASLGGSSFSYEQYF
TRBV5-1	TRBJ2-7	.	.	TGCGCCAGCAGCTTACGGGTAGGGGGTTTCTACGAGCAGTACTTC	CASSLRVGGFYEQYF
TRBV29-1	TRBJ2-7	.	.	TGCAGCGTTCGGGACAACACCTACGAGCAGTACTTC	CSVRDNTYEQYF
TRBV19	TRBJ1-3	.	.	TGTGCCAGTAGTCCTCTAGGAAAGGACAGCCTGTATTCCTCTGGAAACACCATATATTTT	CASSPLGKDSLYSSGNTIYF
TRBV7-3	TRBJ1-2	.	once	TGTGCCAGCAGCTCAAGGACAGATAATGGCTACACCTTC	CASSSRTDNGYTF
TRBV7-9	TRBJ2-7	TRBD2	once	TGTGCCAGCAGCCAAGATTTCCTTAGCGGGCCCTTCTACGAGCAGTACTTC	CASSQDFLSGPFYEQYF
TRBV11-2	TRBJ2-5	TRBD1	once	TGTGCCAGCAGCATTGGGACAGCCAACATACAGGCCCAGTACTTC	CASSIGTANIQAQYF
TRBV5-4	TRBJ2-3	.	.	TGTGCCAGCAGCTTGGCAGATACGCAGTATTTT	CASSLADTQYF
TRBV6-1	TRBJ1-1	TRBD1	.	TGTGCCAGCAGTCCTGCTAATACAGGGGGCACTGAAGCTTTCTTT	CASSPANTGGTEAFF
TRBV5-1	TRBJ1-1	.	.	TGCGCCAGCAGCCCAACGGGGAACACTGAAGCTTTCTTT	CASSPTGNTEAFF
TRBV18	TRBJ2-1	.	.	TGTGCCAGCTCACCGGGGGCAGCTAATGAGCAGTTCTTC	CASSPGAANEQFF
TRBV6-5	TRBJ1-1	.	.	TGTGCCAGCAGTTTAGGGGAGAACACTGAAGCTTTCTTT	CASSLGENTEAFF
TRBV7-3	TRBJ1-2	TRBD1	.	TGTGCCAGCAGCCAAGTGAGACAGGGGGCGTATGGCTACACCTTC	CASSQVRQGAYGYTF
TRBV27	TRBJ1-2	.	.	TGTGCCAGCAGTTCCTACTCGGGCGGCTACACCTTC	CASSSYSGGYTF
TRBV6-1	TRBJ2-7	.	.	TGTGCCAGCAAACGGACTTACGAGCAGTACTTC	CASKRTYEQYF
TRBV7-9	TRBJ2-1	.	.	TGTGCCAGCAGCTTCAATTACAATGAGCAGTTCTTC	CASSFNYNEQFF
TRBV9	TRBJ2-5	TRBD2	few	TGTGCCAGCAGCGTAGCCCCAACTAGCGGGAAACAGACCCAGTACTTC	CASSVAPTSGKQTQYF
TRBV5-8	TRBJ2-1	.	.	TGTGCCAGCAGCTCTGGGAGTACGGCCAAGCCCGGTCAGCAGTTCTTC	CASSSGSTAKPGQQFF
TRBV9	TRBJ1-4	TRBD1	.	TGTGCCAGCAGCGGACAGGGAGACGAAAAACTGTTTTTT	CASSGQGDEKLFF
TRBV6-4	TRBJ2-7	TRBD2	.	TGTGCCAGCAGTGCGCTAGCGGGGTCCTCCTACGAGCAGTACTTC	CASSALAGSSYEQYF
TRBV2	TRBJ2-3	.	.	TGTGCCAGCAGCTATAGCCCAGATACGCAGTATTTT	CASSYSPDTQYF
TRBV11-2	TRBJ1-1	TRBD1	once	TGTGCAACCATGAGGGGGCAGTCGAACACTGAAGCTTTCTTT	CATMRGQSNTEAFF
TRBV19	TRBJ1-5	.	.	TGTGCCAGTAGGGACAGCCCGAATCAGCCCCAGCATTTT	CASRDSPNQPQHF
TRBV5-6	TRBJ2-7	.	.	TGTGCCAGCAGGGATAGGGAGGCAGGGCGACACTACGAGCAGTACTTC	CASRDREAGRHYEQYF
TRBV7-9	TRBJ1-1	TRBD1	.	TGTGCCAGCAGCTTCGACAGGGAGCACACTGAAGCTTTCTTT	CASSFDREHTEAFF
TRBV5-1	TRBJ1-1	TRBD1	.	TGCGCCAGCAGCGAGGGACAGGTAAACACTGAAGCTTTCTTT	CASSEGQVNTEAFF
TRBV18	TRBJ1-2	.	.	TGTGCCAGCTCACCCGCCGGGGGCGGCTATGGCTACACCTTC	CASSPAGGGYGYTF
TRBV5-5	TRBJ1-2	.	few	TGTGCCAGCAGCTTGGTGGAGAATGGCTACACCTTC	CASSLVENGYTF
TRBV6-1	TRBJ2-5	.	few	TGTGCCAGCGGGGCAGGACCTCCGGAGACCCAGTACTTC	CASGAGPPETQYF
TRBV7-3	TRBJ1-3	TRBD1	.	TGTGCCAGCAGCGTACAGGGGGCGACGCACTCTGGAAACACCATATATTTT	CASSVQGATHSGNTIYF
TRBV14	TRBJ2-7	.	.	TGTGCCAGCAGCCAAGTATACACCCATAGCGCCTACAGCTTCGGACCAAGGCAGTACTTC	CASSQVYTHSAYSFGPRQYF
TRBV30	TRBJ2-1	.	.	TGTGCCTGGAGTGTCTTGAGGAGGGAGCAGTTCTTC	CAWSVLRREQFF
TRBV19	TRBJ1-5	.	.	TGTGCCAGTAGTGGCCCCGACAGGACGACCATCCAGCATTTT	CASSGPDRTTIQHF
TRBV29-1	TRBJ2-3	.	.	TGCAGCGTTCGCCGGGATACGCAGTATTTT	CSVRRDTQYF
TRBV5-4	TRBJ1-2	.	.	TGTGCCAGCAGCTCGAGCCCCGGGGGCTATGGCTACACCTTC	CASSSSPGGYGYTF
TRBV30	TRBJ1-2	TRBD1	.	TGTGCCTGGAGCGTACTCGGGACAGGGAGAGGCGGCTACACCTTC	CAWSVLGTGRGGYTF
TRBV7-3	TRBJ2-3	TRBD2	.	TGTGCCAGCAGCTCGACTAGCGGGAGGCTAGGCACAGATACGCAGTATTTT	CASSSTSGRLGTDTQYF
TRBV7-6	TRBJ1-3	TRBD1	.	TGTGCCAGCAGCTTTAGTACAGGGGGAGACACCATATATTTT	CASSFSTGGDTIYF
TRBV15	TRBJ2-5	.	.	TGTGCCACCAGCAGAGATTTGGGGGTTGAGACCCAGTACTTC	CATSRDLGVETQYF
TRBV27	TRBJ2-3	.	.	TGTGCCAGCAGTTTTTTAGGCCGCGGCCGATCTAGCACAGATACGCAGTATTTT	CASSFLGRGRSSTDTQYF
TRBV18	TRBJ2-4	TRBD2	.	TGTGCCAGCTCACGGATGCCTAGGACTAGCGGGCCTAAAGCCAAAAACATTCAGTACTTC	CASSRMPRTSGPKAKNIQYF